This T cell receptor (beta chain) was found in a study of vaccination effects on CD4 cells after COVID-19. Points on this clone: What it binds is unknown.

The repertoire was sequenced with immunoSEQ multiplex PCR; TCRdb's copy has only in-frame clones and lacks some. The sample has over 50,000 clones; 55% to 85% are singletons. The germline gives CDR1 SQVTM, CDR2 ANQGSEA. The CDR3 is made up of 13 amino acids. V lost 4 bases and J lost 4, with 11 bases in between. Before sequencing took place, the ViraFEST assay used viral peptide pools to expand antigen-specific CD4+ T cells. Cells that had been cultured for approximately eleven days were the source of isolated CD4+ T cells. Participants each got two BNT162b2 or mRNA-1273 vaccine doses. This receptor was obtained from a human donor who received a COVID-19 vaccine. V is TRBV29-1 and J is TRBJ1-3; no clear D gene. Sequenced here: CD4+ T cells from PBMCs cultured with HCoV-229E spike peptides, sampled after COVID-19 vaccination. Here the CDR3 reads CSVVPEGGNTIYF. CDR3 sequence (DNA): TGCAGCGTTGTTCCCGAAGGGGGAAACACCATATATTTT.